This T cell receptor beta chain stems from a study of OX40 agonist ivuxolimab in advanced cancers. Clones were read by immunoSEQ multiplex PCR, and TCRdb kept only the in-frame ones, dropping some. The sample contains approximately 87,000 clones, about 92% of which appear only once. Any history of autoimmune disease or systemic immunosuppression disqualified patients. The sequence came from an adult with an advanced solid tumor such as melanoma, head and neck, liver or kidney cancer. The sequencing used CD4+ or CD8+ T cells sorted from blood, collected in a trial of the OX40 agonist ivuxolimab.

Here the CDR3 reads CASSPGRGLYGYTF. In DNA, the CDR3 is TGCGCCAGCAGCCCCGGAAGGGGACTCTATGGCTACACCTTC. V usage is TRBV4-1 and J usage is TRBJ1-2; TRBD1 might be the D (5 bases). Trimming left V 4 bases short and J 4 bases short, with 13 bases between. The CDR3 covers 14 residues. The V gene's germline CDR1 is MGHRA and CDR2 YSYEKL.